This passage covers 7 T cell receptor beta chains from one sample sequenced in a study of blood T cell repertoires in COVID-19. The data were produced by immunoSEQ multiplex PCR, yet TCRdb's version contains in-frame clones alone and is incomplete. The sample has 55,000 to 75,000 clones; around 85% are singletons. Specimen: peripheral blood. The origin of the receptors is a man aged 70-80 years with acute or convalescent COVID-19.

The table lists this clone with a count of one. The CDR3 reads CASSVAGGARDSEKLFF. CDR3 nucleotides: TGTGCCAGCAGCGTAGCTGGAGGAGCCAGGGACAGTGAAAAACTGTTTTTT. The chain combines TRBV9 with TRBJ1-4, with TRBD1 matching 7 bases. The CDR3 consists of 17 residues. Germline-derived CDR1 and CDR2 are SGDLS and YYNGEE. V gave up 0 bases and J gave up 7 bases; unmatched junction bases: 12. Variable domain in full (rest from reference TRBV9 and TRBJ1-4): DSGVTQTPKHLITATGQRVTLRCSPRSGDLSVYWYQQSLDQGLQFLIQYYNGEERAKGNILERFSAQQFPDLHSELNLSSLELGDSALYFCASSVAGGARDSEKLFFGSGTQLSVL.

The rearrangement uses TRBV5-6 and TRBJ1-1; the D gene is possibly TRBD1 (6 bases). V shed 4 bases and J shed 3 bases, with 16 bases lying between them. This CDR3 region has 15 residues. Germline V gene data show CDR1 as SGHDT and CDR2 as YYEEEE. The CDR3 DNA reads as TGTGCCAGCAGCCCCCGGGACAAAGATTACACTGAAGCTTTCTTT. This translates into CASSPRDKDYTEAFF. The full variable domain, its missing parts supplied by reference TRBV5-6 and TRBJ1-1, is DAGVTQSPTHLIKTRGQQVTLRCSPKSGHDTVSWYQQALGQGPQFIFQYYEEEERQRGNFPDRFSGHQFPNYSSELNVNALLLGDSALYLCASSPRDKDYTEAFFGQGTRLTVV.

The chain combines TRBV7-2 with TRBJ1-5; D might be TRBD1 (5 bases). Trimming took 2 bases from V and 6 from J, leaving 17 bases between them. Per the germline V gene, CDR1 is SGHTA and CDR2 is FQGNSA. The CDR3 runs to 16 residues. The CDR3 is CASSLTGGNSGQPQHF. Written as DNA, the CDR3 is TGTGCCAGCAGCTTAACAGGAGGGAATAGTGGTCAGCCCCAGCATTTT.

This chain joins TRBV27 and TRBJ2-2; 8 nucleotides align to TRBD1. V dropped 1 base and J dropped 2; count of bases not matched to a gene: 6. The CDR3 covers 17 residues. From germline, CDR1 is MNHEY and CDR2 SMNVEV (reference sequence). The CDR3 loop is CASSLWQGAGNTGELFF. The CDR3 coding sequence is TGTGCCAGCAGTTTATGGCAGGGGGCTGGAAACACCGGGGAGCTGTTTTTT.

This clone was seen more than once but under ten times. The chain links TRBV11-2 to TRBJ2-3; D possibly corresponds to TRBD2 (6 bases). Trimming removed 5 bases from V and 1 base from J, with 19 bases in between. This CDR3 comprises 17 residues. Germline lookup yields CDR1 SGHAT and CDR2 FQNNGV. CDR3 region: CASSKTSFAGGTDTQYF. The CDR3, as DNA: TGTGCCAGCAGCAAGACTAGTTTCGCTGGGGGCACAGATACGCAGTATTTT.

The CDR3 bases are TGCGCCAGCAGCCCGGGACAGGGGGCGCGGAATGAGCAGTTCTTC. Its protein product is CASSPGQGARNEQFF. This chain joins TRBV5-1 and TRBJ2-1; TRBD1 matches 12 bases. Unmatched junction bases numbered 6, after V lost 4 bases and J lost 7 bases. Germline V CDR1 and CDR2: SGHRS, YFSETQ. The CDR3 has 15 residues.

The chain uses TRBV5-1 and TRBJ2-3; perhaps TRBD1 as D (5 bases). The CDR3 spans 15 residues. Germline CDR1 is SGHRS and CDR2 is YFSETQ. Trimming removed 2 bases from V and 3 bases from J, with 13 bases in between. CDR3 bases: TGCGCCAGCAGCTTAAATACAGGAAGGACAGATACGCAGTATTTT. Translation: CASSLNTGRTDTQYF.